The clone carrying this T cell receptor beta chain occurred a few times. Sequence at one end of the junction differs from germline and may be a read error. TCRdb re-called the 5' RACE reads with MiXCR, one entry per CDR3 protein. The sample lists hundreds of thousands of distinct CDR3 sequences, roughly 13% occurring once. This sample is part of a study of T cells after yellow fever vaccination. This CDR3 has 13 residues. Germline CDR1 reads SEHNR; CDR2 reads FQNEAQ (reference sequence). The chain joins TRBV7-9 to TRBJ1-6, with D possibly TRBD1 on 5 matching bases. Sample: PBMCs, taken on the day of the yellow fever booster vaccination. The receptor's source is a young man who received the YFV17D yellow fever vaccine. In DNA form, the CDR3 reads TGTGCCAGCACCTTAGGGGCCGGGACACCCCTCCACTTT. Translation: CASTLGAGTPLHF.